The subject of this entry is one TCR beta chain. The CDR3 runs to 17 residues. CDR1 and CDR2 (germline): LNHDA, SQIVND (reference sequence). V was clipped by 1 base and J by 5 bases, with 17 bases between them. These data are taken from a study of blood T cell repertoires in COVID-19. Overall study context: Specimens from acute and convalescent COVID-19 originated in the United States, Italy and Spain. PBMCs, B-cell-depleted T cells, or T cells provided the cDNA or gDNA that made up the material.

In the authors' workflow: Amplification of reference gene primers was used by the study to estimate nucleated cell counts. Libraries were prepared by immunoSEQ multiplex PCR; TCRdb keeps only in-frame clonotypes and omits some of them. From that table come the V and J calls and clone size; the DNA was used to work out D and trimming. Of 95,000 to 100,000 clones in the sample, about 86% were seen once. V is TRBV19 and J is TRBJ2-2, with TRBD1 as a possible D gene (6 bases). The sample consisted of peripheral blood. The sequence was collected from an elderly man with acute or convalescent COVID-19. DNA for the CDR3: TGTGCCAGTAGTATAGGTAGCTTCGGACAGACTACCGGGGAGCTGTTTTTT. This encodes CASSIGSFGQTTGELFF.